A few counts support the clone carrying this TCR beta chain. TCRdb reanalysed the 5' RACE reads using MiXCR and keeps one entry per CDR3 protein. The sample lists 85,000 to 90,000 distinct CDR3 sequences, around 15% occurring once. The length of the CDR3 is 11 residues. The germline V gene has CDR1 MNHEY and CDR2 SVGAGI. Trimming removed 2 bases from V and 8 bases from J, with 4 bases in between. The data were taken from a study of early T cells in non-severe SARS-CoV-2 infection. The specimen sequenced was whole blood. The chain recombines TRBV6-5 with TRBJ2-1; D remains ambiguous. The clonotype originates from an adult who was a healthcare worker with PCR-confirmed SARS-CoV-2 infection or an uninfected control (not recorded which). Written as DNA, the CDR3 is TGTGCCAGCAGTTACGCGGATGAGCAGTTCTTC. Encoded protein: CASSYADEQFF.